The clone carrying this T cell receptor beta chain was counted a single time. The record originates from a study of T cell changes during pregnancy in multiple sclerosis. The CDR3 has 12 residues. The ends were cut back, 8 bases at V and 0 bases at J, with 8 bases in the middle. The germline V gene has CDR1 ENHRY and CDR2 SYGVKD. Produced via immunoSEQ multiplex PCR; TCRdb's table is partial and in-frame only. The sample has 65,000 to 80,000 clones, 85% to 95% seen once. The chain uses TRBV10-3 and TRBJ2-7, with TRBD2 as a possible D gene (6 bases). This TCR was recovered from a female donor with multiple sclerosis, enrolled in a pregnancy study. Specimen: peripheral blood, collected in the second trimester of pregnancy. CDR3 protein: CAIGGDSYEQYF. For the CDR3, the DNA is TGTGCCATCGGCGGGGACTCCTACGAGCAGTACTTC.